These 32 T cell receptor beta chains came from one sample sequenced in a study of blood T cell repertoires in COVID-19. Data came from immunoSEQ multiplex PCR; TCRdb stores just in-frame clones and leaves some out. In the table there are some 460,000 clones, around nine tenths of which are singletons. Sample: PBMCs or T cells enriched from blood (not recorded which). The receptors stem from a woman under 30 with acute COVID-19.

CDR3: CASRAQTGVPGGYTF. Written as DNA, the CDR3 is TGTGCCAGTAGGGCCCAGACAGGGGTTCCCGGTGGCTACACCTTC. This sequence joins TRBV19 and TRBJ1-2; 8 bases match TRBD1. Germline V lookup: CDR1 LNHDA, CDR2 SQIVND (reference sequence). The CDR3 loop spans 15 amino acids. V lost 6 bases, J lost 7 bases, and 13 bases stayed unmatched. Looking up the rest from reference TRBV19 and TRBJ1-2 gives the full variable domain: DGGITQSPKYLFRKEGQNVTLSCEQNLNHDAMYWYRQDPGQGLRLIYYSQIVNDFQKGDIAEGYSVSREKKESFPLTVTSAQKNPTAFYLCASRAQTGVPGGYTFGSGTRLTVV.

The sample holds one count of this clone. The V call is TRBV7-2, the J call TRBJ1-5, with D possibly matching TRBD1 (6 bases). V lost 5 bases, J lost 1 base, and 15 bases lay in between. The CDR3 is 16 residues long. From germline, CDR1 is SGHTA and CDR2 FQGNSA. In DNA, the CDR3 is TGTGCCAGCAGCGCCCAACAGGGCGGGAGCAATCAGCCCCAGCATTTT. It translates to CASSAQQGGSNQPQHF.

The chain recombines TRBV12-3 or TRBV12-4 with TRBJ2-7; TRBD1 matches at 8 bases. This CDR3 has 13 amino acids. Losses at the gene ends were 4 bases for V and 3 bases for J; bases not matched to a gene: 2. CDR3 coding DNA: TGTGCCAGCAGTTCGGGACAGGTCTACGAGCAGTACTTC. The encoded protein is CASSSGQVYEQYF.

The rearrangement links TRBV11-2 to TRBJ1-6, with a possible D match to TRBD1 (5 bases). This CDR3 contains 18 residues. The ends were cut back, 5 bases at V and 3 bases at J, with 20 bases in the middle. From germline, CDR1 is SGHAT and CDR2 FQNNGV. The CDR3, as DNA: TGTGCCAGCAGCCCCAGACAGTCCGAGGACCGCTATAATTCACCCCTCCACTTT. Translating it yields CASSPRQSEDRYNSPLHF.

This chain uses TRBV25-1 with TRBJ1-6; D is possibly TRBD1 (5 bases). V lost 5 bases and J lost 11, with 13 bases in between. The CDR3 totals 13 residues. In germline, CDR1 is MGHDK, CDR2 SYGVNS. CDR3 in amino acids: CASSRGVSTPLHF. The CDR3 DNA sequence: TGTGCCAGCAGTCGGGGGGTCTCGACACCCCTCCACTTT. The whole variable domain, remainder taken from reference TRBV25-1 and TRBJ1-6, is EADIYQTPRYLVIGTGKKITLECSQTMGHDKMYWYQQDPGMELHLIHYSYGVNSTEKGDLSSESTVSRIRTEHFPLTLESARPSHTSQYLCASSRGVSTPLHFGNGTRLTVT.

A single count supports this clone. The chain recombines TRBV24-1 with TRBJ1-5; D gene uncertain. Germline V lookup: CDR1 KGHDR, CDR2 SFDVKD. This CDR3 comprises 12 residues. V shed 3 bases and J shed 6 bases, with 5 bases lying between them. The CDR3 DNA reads TGTGCCACCAGTGATGGGCTTCAGCCCCAGCATTTT. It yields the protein CATSDGLQPQHF.

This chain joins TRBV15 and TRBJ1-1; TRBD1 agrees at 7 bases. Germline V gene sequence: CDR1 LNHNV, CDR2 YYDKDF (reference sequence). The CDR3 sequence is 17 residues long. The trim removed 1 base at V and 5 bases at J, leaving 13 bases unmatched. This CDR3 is CATSRAGRKQGNTEAFF. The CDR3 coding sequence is TGTGCCACCAGCAGAGCCGGCCGGAAACAGGGGAATACTGAAGCTTTCTTT.

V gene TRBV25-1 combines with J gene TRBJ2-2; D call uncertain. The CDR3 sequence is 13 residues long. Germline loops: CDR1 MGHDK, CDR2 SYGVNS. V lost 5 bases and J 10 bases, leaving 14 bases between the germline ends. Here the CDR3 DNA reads TGTGCCAGCAGTACGCCAGAAGTACCGGAGCTGTTTTTT. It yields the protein CASSTPEVPELFF.

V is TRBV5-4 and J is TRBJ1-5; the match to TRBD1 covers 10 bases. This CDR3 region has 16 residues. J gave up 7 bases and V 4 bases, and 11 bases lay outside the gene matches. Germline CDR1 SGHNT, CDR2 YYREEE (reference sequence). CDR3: CASSLTGTGVSQPQHF. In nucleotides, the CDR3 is TGTGCCAGCAGCCTTACCGGGACAGGGGTGTCCCAGCCCCAGCATTTT.

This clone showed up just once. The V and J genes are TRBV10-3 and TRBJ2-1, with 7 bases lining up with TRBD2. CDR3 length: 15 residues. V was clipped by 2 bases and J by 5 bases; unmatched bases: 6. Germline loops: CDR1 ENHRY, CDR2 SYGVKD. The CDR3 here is CAISERLAENNEQFF. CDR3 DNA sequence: TGTGCCATCAGTGAGAGGCTAGCGGAAAACAATGAGCAGTTCTTC.

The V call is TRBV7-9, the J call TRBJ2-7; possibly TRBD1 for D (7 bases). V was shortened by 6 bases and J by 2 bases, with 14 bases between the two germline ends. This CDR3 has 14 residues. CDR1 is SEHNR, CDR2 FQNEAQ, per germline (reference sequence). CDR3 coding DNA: TGTGCCAGCAGTCCGGGGGACAGAACCTACGAGCAGTACTTC. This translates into CASSPGDRTYEQYF.

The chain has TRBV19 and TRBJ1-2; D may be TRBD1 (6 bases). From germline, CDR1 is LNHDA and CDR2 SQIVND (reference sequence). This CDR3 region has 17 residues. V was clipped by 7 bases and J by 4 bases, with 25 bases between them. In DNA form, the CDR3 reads TGTGCCAGTACCGAACATACTCGGTCGGGGGGCACCTATGGCTACACCTTC. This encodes CASTEHTRSGGTYGYTF.

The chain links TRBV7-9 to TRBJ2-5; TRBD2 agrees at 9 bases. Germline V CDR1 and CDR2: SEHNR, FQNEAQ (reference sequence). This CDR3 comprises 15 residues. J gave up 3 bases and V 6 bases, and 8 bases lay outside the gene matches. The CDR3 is CASRSGASGKETQYF. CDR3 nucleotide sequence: TGTGCCAGCAGATCCGGGGCTAGCGGGAAAGAGACCCAGTACTTC.

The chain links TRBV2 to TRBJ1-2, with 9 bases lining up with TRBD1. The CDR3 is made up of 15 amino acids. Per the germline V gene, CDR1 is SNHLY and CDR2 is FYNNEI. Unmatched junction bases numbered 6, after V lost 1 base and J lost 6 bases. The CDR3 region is CASSEEQGAYDGYTF. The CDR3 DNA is TGTGCCAGCAGTGAAGAACAGGGGGCATATGATGGCTACACCTTC.

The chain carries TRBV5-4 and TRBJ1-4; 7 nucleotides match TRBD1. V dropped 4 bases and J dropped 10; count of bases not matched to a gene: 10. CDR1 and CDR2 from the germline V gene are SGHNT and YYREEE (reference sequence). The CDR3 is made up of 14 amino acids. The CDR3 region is CASSDQRQGGKLFF. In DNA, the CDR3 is TGTGCCAGCAGCGATCAACGACAGGGAGGAAAACTGTTTTTT.

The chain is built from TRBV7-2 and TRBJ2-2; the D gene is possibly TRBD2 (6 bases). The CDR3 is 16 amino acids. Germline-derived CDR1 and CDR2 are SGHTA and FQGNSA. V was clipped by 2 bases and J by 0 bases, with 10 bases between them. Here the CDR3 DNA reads TGTGCCAGCAGCTTATGGGCGGGGACGAACACCGGGGAGCTGTTTTTT. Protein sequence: CASSLWAGTNTGELFF.

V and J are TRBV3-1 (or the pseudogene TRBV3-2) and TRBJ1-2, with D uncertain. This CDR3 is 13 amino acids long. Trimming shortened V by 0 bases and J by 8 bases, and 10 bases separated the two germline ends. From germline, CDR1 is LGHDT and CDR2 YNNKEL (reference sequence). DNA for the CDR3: TGTGCCAGCAGCCAAGATGGCAGTGAAGGCTACACCTTC. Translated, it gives CASSQDGSEGYTF.

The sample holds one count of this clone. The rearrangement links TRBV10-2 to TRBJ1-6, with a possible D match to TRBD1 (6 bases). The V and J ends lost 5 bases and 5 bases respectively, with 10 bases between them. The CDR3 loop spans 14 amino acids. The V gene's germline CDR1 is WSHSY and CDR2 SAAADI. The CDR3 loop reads CASSFRDNNSPLHF. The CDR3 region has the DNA TGCGCCAGCAGTTTCCGGGACAATAATTCACCCCTCCACTTT.

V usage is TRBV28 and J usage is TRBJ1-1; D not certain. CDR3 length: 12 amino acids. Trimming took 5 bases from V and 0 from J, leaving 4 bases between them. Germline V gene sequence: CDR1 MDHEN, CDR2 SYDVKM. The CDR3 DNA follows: TGTGCCAGCAGTATCATGAACACTGAAGCTTTCTTT. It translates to CASSIMNTEAFF. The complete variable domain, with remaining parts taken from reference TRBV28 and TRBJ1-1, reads DVKVTQSSRYLVKRTGEKVFLECVQDMDHENMFWYRQDPGLGLRLIYFSYDVKMKEKGDIPEGYSVSREKKERFSLILESASTNQTSMYLCASSIMNTEAFFGQGTRLTVV.

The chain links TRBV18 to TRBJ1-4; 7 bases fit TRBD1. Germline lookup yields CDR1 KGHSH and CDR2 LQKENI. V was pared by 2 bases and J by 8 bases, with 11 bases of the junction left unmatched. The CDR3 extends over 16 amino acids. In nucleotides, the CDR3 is TGTGCCAGCTCACCAGCCATGACAGGGATGGGGGAAAAACTGTTTTTT. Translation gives CASSPAMTGMGEKLFF.

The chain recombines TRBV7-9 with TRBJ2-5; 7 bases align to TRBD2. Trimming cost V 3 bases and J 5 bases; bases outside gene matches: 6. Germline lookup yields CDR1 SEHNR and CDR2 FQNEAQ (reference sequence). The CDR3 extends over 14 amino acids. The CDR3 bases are TGTGCCAGCAGCTTCAGCGGGAAGTGGGAGACCCAGTACTTC. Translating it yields CASSFSGKWETQYF. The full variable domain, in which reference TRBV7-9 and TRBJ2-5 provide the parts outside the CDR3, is DTGVSQNPRHKITKRGQNVTFRCDPISEHNRLYWYRQTLGQGPEFLTYFQNEAQLEKSRLLSDRFSAERPKGSFSTLEIQRTEQGDSAMYLCASSFSGKWETQYFGPGTRLLVL.

For the CDR3, the DNA is TGTGCCAGCAGCTATTACGAGCAGTACTTC. The encoded protein is CASSYYEQYF. The genes are TRBV6-4 and TRBJ2-7; D is unresolved. The CDR3 length is 10 residues. Germline CDR1 is MRHNA and CDR2 is SNTAGT. Trimming pared 6 bases from V and 4 bases from J, leaving 4 bases between.

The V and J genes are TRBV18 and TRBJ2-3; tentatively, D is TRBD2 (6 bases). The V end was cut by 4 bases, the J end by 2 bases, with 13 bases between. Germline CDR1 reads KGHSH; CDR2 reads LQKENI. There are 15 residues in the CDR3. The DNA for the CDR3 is TGTGCCAGCTCACTGCGGGGCCAAAACACAGATACGCAGTATTTT. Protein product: CASSLRGQNTDTQYF.

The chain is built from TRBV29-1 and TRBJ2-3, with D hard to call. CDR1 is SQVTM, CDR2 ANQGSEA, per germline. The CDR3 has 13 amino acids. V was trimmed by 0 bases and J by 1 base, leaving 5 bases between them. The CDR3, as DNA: TGCAGCGTTGAAGATTTCGGCACAGATACGCAGTATTTT. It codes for CSVEDFGTDTQYF.

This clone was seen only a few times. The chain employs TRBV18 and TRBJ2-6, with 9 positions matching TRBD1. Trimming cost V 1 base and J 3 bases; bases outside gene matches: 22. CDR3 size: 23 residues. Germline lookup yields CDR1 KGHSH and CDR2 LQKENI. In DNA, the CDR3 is TGTGCCAGCTCACCACGTTTTATGTCACCGGGACAGGGATTAGTCGGTGGGGCCAACGTCCTGACTTTC. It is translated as CASSPRFMSPGQGLVGGANVLTF. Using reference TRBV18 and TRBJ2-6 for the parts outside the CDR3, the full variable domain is NAGVMQNPRHLVRRRGQEARLRCSPMKGHSHVYWYRQLPEEGLKFMVYLQKENIIDESGMPKERFSAEFPKEGPSILRIQQVVRGDSAAYFCASSPRFMSPGQGLVGGANVLTFGAGSRLTVL.

This CDR3 is CASSPGLAGGESYEQYF. The CDR3 DNA reads as TGTGCCAGCAGCCCGGGACTAGCGGGAGGGGAGTCCTACGAGCAGTACTTC. The chain has TRBV7-2 and TRBJ2-7, with 16 bases that match TRBD2. CDR3 length equals 17 residues. J gave up 1 base and V 5 bases, and 5 bases lay outside the gene matches. Germline V CDR1 and CDR2: SGHTA, FQGNSA.

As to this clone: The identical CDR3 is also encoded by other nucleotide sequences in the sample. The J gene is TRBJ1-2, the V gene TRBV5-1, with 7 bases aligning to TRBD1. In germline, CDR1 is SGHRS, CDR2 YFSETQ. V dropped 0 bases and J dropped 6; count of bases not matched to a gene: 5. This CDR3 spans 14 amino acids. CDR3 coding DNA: TGCGCCAGCAGCTTGGGGACAGGAAGAGATGGCTACACCTTC. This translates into CASSLGTGRDGYTF.

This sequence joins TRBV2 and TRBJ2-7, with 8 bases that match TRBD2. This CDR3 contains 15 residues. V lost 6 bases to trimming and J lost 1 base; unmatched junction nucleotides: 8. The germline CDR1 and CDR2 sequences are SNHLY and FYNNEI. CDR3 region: CASSARTSLSYEQYF. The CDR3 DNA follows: TGTGCCAGCAGCGCGAGGACTAGCCTGTCCTACGAGCAGTACTTC. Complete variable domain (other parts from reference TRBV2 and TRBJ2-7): EPEVTQTPSHQVTQMGQEVILRCVPISNHLYFYWYRQILGQKVEFLVSFYNNEISEKSEIFDDQFSVERPDGSNFTLKIRSTKLEDSAMYFCASSARTSLSYEQYFGPGTRLTVT.

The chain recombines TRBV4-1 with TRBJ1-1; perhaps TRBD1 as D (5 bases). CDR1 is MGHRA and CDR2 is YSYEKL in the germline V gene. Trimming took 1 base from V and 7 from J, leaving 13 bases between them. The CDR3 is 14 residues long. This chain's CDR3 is CASSQVTAPGEAFF. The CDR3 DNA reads TGCGCCAGCAGCCAAGTGACAGCTCCAGGTGAAGCTTTCTTT.

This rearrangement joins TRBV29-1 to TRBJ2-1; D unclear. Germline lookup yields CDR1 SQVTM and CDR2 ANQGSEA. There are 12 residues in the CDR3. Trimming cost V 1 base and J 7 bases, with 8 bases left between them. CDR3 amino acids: CSVEGRVNEQFF. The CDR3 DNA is TGCAGCGTTGAAGGTCGGGTAAATGAGCAGTTCTTC.

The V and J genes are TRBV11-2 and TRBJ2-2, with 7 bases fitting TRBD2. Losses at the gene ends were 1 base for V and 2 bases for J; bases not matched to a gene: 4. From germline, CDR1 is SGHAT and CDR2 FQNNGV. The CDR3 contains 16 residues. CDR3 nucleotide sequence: TGTGCCAGCAGCTTAGTGGGAGGGCTTAACACCGGGGAGCTGTTTTTT. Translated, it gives CASSLVGGLNTGELFF.

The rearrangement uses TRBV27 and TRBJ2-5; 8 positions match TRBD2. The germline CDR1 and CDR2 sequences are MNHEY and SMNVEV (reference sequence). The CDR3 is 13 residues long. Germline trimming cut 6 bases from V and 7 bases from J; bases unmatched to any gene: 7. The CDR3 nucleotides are TGTGCCAGCAGCTTCGGGAGGGAGGCGACCCAGTACTTC. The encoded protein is CASSFGREATQYF.